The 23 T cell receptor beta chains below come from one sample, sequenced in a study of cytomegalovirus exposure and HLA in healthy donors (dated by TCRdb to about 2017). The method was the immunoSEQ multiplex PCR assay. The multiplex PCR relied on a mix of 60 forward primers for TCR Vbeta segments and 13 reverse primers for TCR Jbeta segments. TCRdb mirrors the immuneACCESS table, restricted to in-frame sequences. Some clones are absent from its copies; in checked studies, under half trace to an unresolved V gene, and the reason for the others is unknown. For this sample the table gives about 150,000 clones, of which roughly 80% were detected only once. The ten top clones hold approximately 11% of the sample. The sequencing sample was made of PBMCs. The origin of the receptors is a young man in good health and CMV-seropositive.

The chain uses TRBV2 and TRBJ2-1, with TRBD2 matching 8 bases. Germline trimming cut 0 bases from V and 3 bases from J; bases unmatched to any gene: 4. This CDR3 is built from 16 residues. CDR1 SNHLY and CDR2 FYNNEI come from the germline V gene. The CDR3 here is CASSEARLAGYNEQFF. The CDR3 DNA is TGTGCCAGCAGTGAAGCGCGGCTAGCGGGCTACAATGAGCAGTTCTTC.

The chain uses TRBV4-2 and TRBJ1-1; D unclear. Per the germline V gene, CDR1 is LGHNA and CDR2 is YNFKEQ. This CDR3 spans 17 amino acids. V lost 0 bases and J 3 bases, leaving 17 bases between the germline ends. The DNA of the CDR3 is TGTGCCAGCAGCCAAGAAGGCCCGACGAAACTAGACACTGAAGCTTTCTTT. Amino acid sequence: CASSQEGPTKLDTEAFF.

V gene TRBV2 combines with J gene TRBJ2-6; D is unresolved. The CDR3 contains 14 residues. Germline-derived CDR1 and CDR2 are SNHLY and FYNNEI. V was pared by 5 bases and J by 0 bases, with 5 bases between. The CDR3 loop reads CASSFSSGANVLTF. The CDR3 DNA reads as TGTGCCAGCAGTTTTAGCTCTGGGGCCAACGTCCTGACTTTC.

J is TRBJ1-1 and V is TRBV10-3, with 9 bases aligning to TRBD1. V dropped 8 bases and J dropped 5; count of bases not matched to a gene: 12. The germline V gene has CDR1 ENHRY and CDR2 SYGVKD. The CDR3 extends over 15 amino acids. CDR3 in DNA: TGTGCCATCGACGGGACAGGGAATGGAGGAACTGAAGCTTTCTTT. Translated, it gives CAIDGTGNGGTEAFF.

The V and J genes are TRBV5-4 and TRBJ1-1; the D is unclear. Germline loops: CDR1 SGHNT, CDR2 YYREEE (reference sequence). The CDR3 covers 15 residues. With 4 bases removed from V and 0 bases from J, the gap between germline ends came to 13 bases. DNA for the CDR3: TGTGCCAGCAGCCCCCGTCGTCTTATGAACACTGAAGCTTTCTTT. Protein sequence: CASSPRRLMNTEAFF.

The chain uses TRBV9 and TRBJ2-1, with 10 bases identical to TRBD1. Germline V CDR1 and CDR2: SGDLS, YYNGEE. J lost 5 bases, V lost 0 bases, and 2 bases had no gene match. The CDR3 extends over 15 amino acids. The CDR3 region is CASSVVGQGHNEQFF. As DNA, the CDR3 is TGTGCCAGCAGCGTAGTGGGACAGGGGCACAATGAGCAGTTCTTC. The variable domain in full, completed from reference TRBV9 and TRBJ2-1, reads DSGVTQTPKHLITATGQRVTLRCSPRSGDLSVYWYQQSLDQGLQFLIQYYNGEERAKGNILERFSAQQFPDLHSELNLSSLELGDSALYFCASSVVGQGHNEQFFGPGTRLTVL.

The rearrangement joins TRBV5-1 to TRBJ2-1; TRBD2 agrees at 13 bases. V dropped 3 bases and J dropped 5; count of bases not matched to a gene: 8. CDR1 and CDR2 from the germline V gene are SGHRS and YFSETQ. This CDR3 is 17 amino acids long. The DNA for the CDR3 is TGCGCCAGCAGCTCGATACTAGCGGGAGGGCGTCACAATGAGCAGTTCTTC. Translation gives CASSSILAGGRHNEQFF.

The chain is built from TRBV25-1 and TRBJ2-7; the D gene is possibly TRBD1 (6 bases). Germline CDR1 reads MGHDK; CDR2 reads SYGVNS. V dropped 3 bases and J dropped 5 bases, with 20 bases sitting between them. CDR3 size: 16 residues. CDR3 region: CASSDYWSGTSDEQYF. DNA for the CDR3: TGTGCCAGCAGTGATTACTGGTCAGGGACATCGGACGAGCAGTACTTC.

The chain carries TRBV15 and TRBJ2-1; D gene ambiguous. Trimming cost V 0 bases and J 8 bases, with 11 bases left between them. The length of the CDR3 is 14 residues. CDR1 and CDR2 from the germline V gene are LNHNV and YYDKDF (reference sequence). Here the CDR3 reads CATSRDAAQDEQFF. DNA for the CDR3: TGTGCCACCAGCAGAGATGCGGCCCAAGATGAGCAGTTCTTC.

CDR3 nucleotides: TGCGCCAGCAGCTCCAGACCCCCATCGGAGGTCTATGGCACTGAAGCTTTCTTT. Its translation: CASSSRPPSEVYGTEAFF. The chain employs TRBV5-1 and TRBJ1-1; D gene uncertain. This CDR3 has 18 amino acids. V was clipped by 3 bases and J by 4 bases, with 25 bases between them. CDR1 and CDR2 (germline): SGHRS, YFSETQ.

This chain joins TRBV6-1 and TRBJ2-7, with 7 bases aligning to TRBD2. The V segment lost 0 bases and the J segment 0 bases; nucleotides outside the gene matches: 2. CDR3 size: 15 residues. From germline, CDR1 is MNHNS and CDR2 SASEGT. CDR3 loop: CASSEAGGTSYEQYF. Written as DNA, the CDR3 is TGTGCCAGCAGTGAAGCGGGGGGGACCTCCTACGAGCAGTACTTC.

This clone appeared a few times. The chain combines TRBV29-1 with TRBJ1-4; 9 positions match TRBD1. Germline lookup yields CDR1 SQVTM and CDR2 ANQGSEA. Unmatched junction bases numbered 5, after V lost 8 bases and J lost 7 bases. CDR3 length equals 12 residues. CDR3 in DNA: TGCAGCACACAGGGGGCCGGTGAAAAACTGTTTTTT. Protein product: CSTQGAGEKLFF.

CDR3 nucleotides: TGTGCCAGCAGCTCAAGGGACAGTCTTTCCTACGAGCAGTACTTC. Translating gives CASSSRDSLSYEQYF. This chain joins TRBV7-2 and TRBJ2-7; 7 bases fit TRBD1. The CDR3 contains 15 residues. Per germline, CDR1 SGHTA and CDR2 FQGNSA. After removal of 4 bases from V and 1 base from J, the junction contained 7 bases not matched to a gene.

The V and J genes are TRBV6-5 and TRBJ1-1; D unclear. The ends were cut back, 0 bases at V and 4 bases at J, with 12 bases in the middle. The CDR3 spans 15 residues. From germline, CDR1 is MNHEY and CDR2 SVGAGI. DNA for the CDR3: TGTGCCAGCAGTTACTCGAGATCTAGAGCCACTGAAGCTTTCTTT. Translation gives CASSYSRSRATEAFF.

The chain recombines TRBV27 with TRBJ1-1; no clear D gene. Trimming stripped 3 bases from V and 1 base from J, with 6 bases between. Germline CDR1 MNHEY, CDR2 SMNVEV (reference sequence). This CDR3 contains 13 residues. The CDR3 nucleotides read TGTGCCAGCAGTTTCCCGGGGAACACTGAAGCTTTCTTT. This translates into CASSFPGNTEAFF.

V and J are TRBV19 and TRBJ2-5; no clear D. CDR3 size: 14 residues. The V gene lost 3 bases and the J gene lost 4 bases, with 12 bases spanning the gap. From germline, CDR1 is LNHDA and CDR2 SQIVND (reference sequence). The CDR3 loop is CASSIVASRETQYF. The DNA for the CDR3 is TGTGCCAGTAGTATTGTGGCCTCCAGAGAGACCCAGTACTTC.

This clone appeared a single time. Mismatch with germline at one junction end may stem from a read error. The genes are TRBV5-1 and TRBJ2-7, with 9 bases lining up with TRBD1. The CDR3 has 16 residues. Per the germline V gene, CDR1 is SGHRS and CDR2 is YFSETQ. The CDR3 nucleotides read TGCGCCAGCAGCCGGGACAGGGATGGGAGCTCCTACGGGCAGTACTTC. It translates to CASSRDRDGSSYGQYF.

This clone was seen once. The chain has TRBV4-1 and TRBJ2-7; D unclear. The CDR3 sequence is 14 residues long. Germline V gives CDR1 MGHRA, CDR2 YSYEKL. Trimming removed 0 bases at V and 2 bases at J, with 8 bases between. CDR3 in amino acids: CASSQEGLTYEQYF. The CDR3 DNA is TGCGCCAGCAGCCAAGAGGGCCTAACCTACGAGCAGTACTTC.

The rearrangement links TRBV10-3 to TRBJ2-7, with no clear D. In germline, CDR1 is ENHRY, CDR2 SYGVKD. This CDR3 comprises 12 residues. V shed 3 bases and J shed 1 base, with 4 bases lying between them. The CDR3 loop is CAISELSYEQYF. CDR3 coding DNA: TGTGCCATCAGTGAACTTTCCTACGAGCAGTACTTC.

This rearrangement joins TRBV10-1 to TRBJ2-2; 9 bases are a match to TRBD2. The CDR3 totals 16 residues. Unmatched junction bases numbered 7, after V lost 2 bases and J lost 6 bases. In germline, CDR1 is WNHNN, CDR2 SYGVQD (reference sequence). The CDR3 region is CASSELSGSRPGELFF. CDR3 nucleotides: TGCGCCAGCAGTGAGCTTAGCGGGAGTCGCCCCGGGGAGCTGTTTTTT.

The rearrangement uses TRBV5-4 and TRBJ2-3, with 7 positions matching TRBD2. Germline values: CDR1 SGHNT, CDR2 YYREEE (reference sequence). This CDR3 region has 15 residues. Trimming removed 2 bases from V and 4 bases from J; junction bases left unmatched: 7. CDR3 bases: TGTGCCAGCAGCTTCTTCGGGGGAGGGGCAGATACGCAGTATTTT. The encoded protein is CASSFFGGGADTQYF.

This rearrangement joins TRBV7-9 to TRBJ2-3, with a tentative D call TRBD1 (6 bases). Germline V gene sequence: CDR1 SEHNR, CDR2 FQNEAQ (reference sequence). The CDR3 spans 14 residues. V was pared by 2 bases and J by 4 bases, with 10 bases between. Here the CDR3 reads CASSLSTGSDTQYF. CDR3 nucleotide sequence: TGTGCCAGCAGCTTATCGACAGGCTCAGATACGCAGTATTTT.

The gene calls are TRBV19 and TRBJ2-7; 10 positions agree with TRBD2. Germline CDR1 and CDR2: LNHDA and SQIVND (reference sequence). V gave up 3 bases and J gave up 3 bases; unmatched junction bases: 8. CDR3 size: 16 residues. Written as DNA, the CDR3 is TGTGCCAGTAGTATGTTAGCGGGAGGACGTAGCTACGAGCAGTACTTC. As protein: CASSMLAGGRSYEQYF.